These 29 T cell receptor beta chains were all obtained from the same sample, sequenced in a study of T-cell memory formation after mild COVID-19. From the 5' RACE reads, TCRdb called clonotypes with MiXCR, one entry per CDR3 protein. The sample contains about 290,000 distinct CDR3 sequences, around a sixth of which appear only once. Sequenced input: PBMCs or a T cell subset sorted from them (not recorded which). The receptors come from a man between 18 and 35 years old who had mild COVID-19 (a few samples of this study predate the infection). Cell type and time point are not known.

This clonotype was observed many times. The chain has TRBV7-9 and TRBJ2-1, with D unresolved. This CDR3 region has 14 residues. The germline V and J ends were trimmed by 5 bases and 4 bases, with 12 bases remaining between them. The germline CDR1 and CDR2 sequences are SEHNR and FQNEAQ (reference sequence). CDR3 DNA: TGTGCCAGCAGCCCCTCGGGTCAGTACAATGAGCAGTTCTTC. This translates into CASSPSGQYNEQFF. The variable domain in full, completed from reference TRBV7-9 and TRBJ2-1, reads DTGVSQNPRHKITKRGQNVTFRCDPISEHNRLYWYRQTLGQGPEFLTYFQNEAQLEKSRLLSDRFSAERPKGSFSTLEIQRTEQGDSAMYLCASSPSGQYNEQFFGPGTRLTVL.

This clonotype occurred a few times. This chain uses TRBV7-6 with TRBJ1-1; possibly TRBD1 for D (6 bases). The CDR3 runs to 13 residues. Trimming removed 2 bases at V and 6 bases at J, with 10 bases between. CDR1 and CDR2 (germline): SGHVS, FNYEAQ. CDR3 sequence reads: CASSLFRGAEAFF. CDR3 in DNA: TGTGCCAGCAGCTTATTCAGGGGTGCTGAAGCTTTCTTT.

This clonotype was detected a few times. J is TRBJ1-6 and V is TRBV10-3; 7 bases are a match to TRBD1. The CDR3 has 14 residues. V trimming: 2 bases; J trimming: 9 bases; junction bases outside the gene matches: 4. Germline CDR1 and CDR2: ENHRY and SYGVKD. Here the CDR3 DNA reads TGTGCCATCAGTGAGCGGGGACAGTCTTCACCCCTCCACTTT. The encoded protein is CAISERGQSSPLHF.

The DNA of the CDR3 is TGCAGTGCTAGCCTAGGGTCCCAAGAGACCCAGTACTTC. Amino acids: CSASLGSQETQYF. The chain uses TRBV20-1 and TRBJ2-5; no clear D gene. Germline V gene sequence: CDR1 DFQATT, CDR2 SNEGSKA (reference sequence). The CDR3 is made up of 13 amino acids. Trimming took off 3 bases at V and 1 base at J, with 9 bases between the two ends.

This clonotype was counted many times. The CDR3 loop is CASSVVPNEQFF. The CDR3, as DNA: TGTGCCAGCAGCGTAGTCCCGAATGAGCAGTTCTTC. The chain recombines TRBV9 with TRBJ2-1; no clear D gene. This CDR3 comprises 12 residues. Trimming removed 0 bases at V and 7 bases at J, with 5 bases between. In germline, CDR1 is SGDLS, CDR2 YYNGEE.

This clonotype was detected ten times or more. This rearrangement joins TRBV4-1 to TRBJ2-7, with TRBD1 identical over 8 bases. With 1 base clipped from V and 2 bases from J, the junction kept 4 bases outside the gene matches. Germline loops: CDR1 MGHRA, CDR2 YSYEKL. This CDR3 region has 15 residues. DNA for the CDR3: TGCGCCAGCAGCCAAGTGGGACAGGCGACCTACGAGCAGTACGTC. Protein sequence: CASSQVGQATYEQYV.

This clonotype was seen a few times. V gene TRBV27 combines with J gene TRBJ2-7, with 10 bases identical to TRBD2. Germline V lookup: CDR1 MNHEY, CDR2 SMNVEV (reference sequence). This CDR3 has 15 residues. Trimming took 3 bases from V and 4 from J; bases not matched to a gene: 6. CDR3 sequence reads: CASSFGAGGPYEQYF. CDR3 in DNA: TGTGCCAGCAGTTTTGGAGCGGGGGGGCCTTACGAGCAGTACTTC.

There are a few counts of this clonotype. V gene TRBV4-1 combines with J gene TRBJ2-5, with 10 bases matching TRBD2. The germline V gene encodes CDR1 MGHRA and CDR2 YSYEKL. This CDR3 comprises 17 residues. The V segment lost 0 bases and the J segment 1 base; nucleotides outside the gene matches: 5. The CDR3 reads CASSQDPSGGTQETQYF. The CDR3 nucleotides read TGCGCCAGCAGCCAAGATCCTAGCGGGGGTACCCAAGAGACCCAGTACTTC.

The sample holds a few counts of this clonotype. The chain links TRBV4-1 to TRBJ2-1, with a possible D match to TRBD2 (6 bases). The germline CDR1 and CDR2 sequences are MGHRA and YSYEKL. CDR3 length: 14 amino acids. Trimming took 0 bases from V and 7 from J, leaving 10 bases between them. CDR3 coding DNA: TGCGCCAGCAGCCAAGACGTCGGGGGAAATGAGCAGTTCTTC. Amino acids: CASSQDVGGNEQFF.

The chain combines TRBV28 with TRBJ1-2; D unclear. Trimming took off 5 bases at V and 4 bases at J, with 14 bases between the two ends. The CDR3 contains 14 residues. Per germline, CDR1 MDHEN and CDR2 SYDVKM. The CDR3 reads CASSRASVAYGYTF. For the CDR3, the DNA is TGTGCCAGCAGTAGGGCCTCGGTGGCCTATGGCTACACCTTC.

This chain connects TRBV7-9 to TRBJ1-1, with 10 bases aligning to TRBD1. The CDR3 totals 13 residues. CDR1 and CDR2 (germline): SEHNR, FQNEAQ (reference sequence). Trimming took 4 bases from V and 6 from J; bases not matched to a gene: 2. DNA for the CDR3: TGTGCCAGCAGCTACGGACAGGGGGCTGAAGCTTTCTTT. Protein: CASSYGQGAEAFF.

The J gene is TRBJ2-3, the V gene TRBV30; D might be TRBD1 (5 bases). Germline lookup yields CDR1 GTSNPN and CDR2 SVGIG (reference sequence). The CDR3 extends over 11 amino acids. Trimming removed 7 bases from V and 8 bases from J, with 13 bases in between. The CDR3 spells CASSTVGTQYF. The CDR3 DNA reads TGTGCCTCCTCGACAGTCGGTACGCAGTATTTT.

This clonotype has a handful of counts. The chain links TRBV7-2 to TRBJ2-7, with D perhaps matching TRBD1 (5 bases). The CDR3 sequence is 15 residues long. The ends were cut back, 1 base at V and 2 bases at J, with 12 bases in the middle. Germline values: CDR1 SGHTA, CDR2 FQGNSA. The CDR3 bases are TGTGCCAGCAGCTTAGATATGGCAGGGACCTACGAGCAGTACGTC. Translation: CASSLDMAGTYEQYV.

This clonotype was detected ten times or more. V and J are TRBV20-1 and TRBJ1-1; a possible D gene is TRBD1 (5 bases). V gave up 0 bases and J gave up 3 bases, with 8 bases separating them. The CDR3 is made up of 13 amino acids. Germline V gene sequence: CDR1 DFQATT, CDR2 SNEGSKA (reference sequence). Here the CDR3 reads CSARDRVDTEAFF. DNA for the CDR3: TGCAGTGCTAGAGACAGGGTAGACACTGAAGCTTTCTTT.

The chain couples TRBV5-1 to TRBJ1-1; D possibly corresponds to TRBD1 (6 bases). Germline assignment: CDR1 SGHRS and CDR2 YFSETQ. Between the trimmed V and J ends, which lost 2 bases and 11 bases, there was a span of 16 bases. CDR3 length equals 13 residues. The chain's CDR3 is CASSLNQGRRAFF. The DNA for the CDR3 is TGCGCCAGCAGCTTAAATCAGGGGCGCCGCGCTTTCTTT.

This clonotype was seen many times. The chain joins TRBV24-1 to TRBJ2-2; D remains unclear. Germline CDR1 is KGHDR and CDR2 is SFDVKD. The CDR3 has 13 amino acids. V lost 3 bases and J 1 base, leaving 2 bases between the germline ends. The DNA of the CDR3 is TGTGCCACCAGTGATGTGAACACCGGGGAGCTGTTTTTT. It encodes CATSDVNTGELFF.

The chain recombines TRBV20-1 with TRBJ2-3; perhaps TRBD2 as D (6 bases). This CDR3 has 15 residues. Germline-derived CDR1 and CDR2 are DFQATT and SNEGSKA (reference sequence). Trimming left V 3 bases short and J 5 bases short, with 18 bases between. The CDR3 nucleotides read TGCAGTGCTAGGGTTTCCTTTGGGCGGGGAGATACGCAGTATTTT. Its protein is CSARVSFGRGDTQYF.

There are a few counts of this clonotype. A read error may be the cause here, since a much bigger clone is one base away. CDR3 DNA sequence: TGCGCCAGCAGCTTGCTAGACAGCTTATACGGGCAGTACTTC. It yields the protein CASSLLDSLYGQYF. The chain recombines TRBV5-1 with TRBJ2-7; D is perhaps TRBD1 (5 bases). The CDR3 is 14 residues long. Germline-derived CDR1 and CDR2 are SGHRS and YFSETQ.

The chain joins TRBV2 to TRBJ2-3; unclear D gene. Trimming left V 6 bases short and J 7 bases short, with 11 bases between. The CDR3 totals 12 residues. Germline lookup yields CDR1 SNHLY and CDR2 FYNNEI. CDR3 amino acids: CASSPQLYTQYF. In DNA form, the CDR3 reads TGTGCCAGCAGCCCACAGCTTTATACGCAGTATTTT.

The gene calls are TRBV18 and TRBJ2-2; 8 nucleotides agree with TRBD2. V was pared by 2 bases and J by 6 bases, with 2 bases of the junction left unmatched. The CDR3 consists of 14 residues. Germline CDR1 reads KGHSH; CDR2 reads LQKENI. The CDR3 coding sequence is TGTGCCAGCTCACCAAGCGGGGGACCCGGGGAGCTGTTTTTT. This translates into CASSPSGGPGELFF.

The rearrangement joins TRBV27 to TRBJ2-7; D perhaps matches TRBD1 (5 bases). Germline-derived CDR1 and CDR2 are MNHEY and SMNVEV (reference sequence). The CDR3 loop spans 14 amino acids. The V gene lost 7 bases and the J gene lost 1 base, with 14 bases spanning the gap. The CDR3 nucleotides are TGTGCCAGCAAGAACCAGGGTGGTTCCTACGAGCAGTACGTC. This encodes CASKNQGGSYEQYV.

The chain couples TRBV7-9 to TRBJ2-1; 8 bases are shared with TRBD2. The CDR3 is made up of 13 amino acids. Germline V gene sequence: CDR1 SEHNR, CDR2 FQNEAQ (reference sequence). Unmatched junction bases numbered 4, after V lost 6 bases and J lost 6 bases. CDR3 protein: CASSSGGANEQFF. DNA of the CDR3: TGTGCCAGCAGTTCCGGGGGGGCCAATGAGCAGTTCTTC.

This clonotype was detected only a few times. CDR3 region: CSAFTGSEQFF. DNA of the CDR3: TGCAGTGCCTTTACAGGGAGTGAGCAGTTCTTC. The gene calls are TRBV20-1 and TRBJ2-1, with D possibly TRBD1 on 6 matching bases. The V gene lost 6 bases and the J gene lost 9 bases, with 12 bases spanning the gap. This CDR3 spans 11 amino acids. Per the germline V gene, CDR1 is DFQATT and CDR2 is SNEGSKA (reference sequence).

This clonotype was found a few times. This chain uses TRBV27 with TRBJ2-3; D gene unclear. The germline CDR1 and CDR2 sequences are MNHEY and SMNVEV (reference sequence). V lost 2 bases, J lost 11 bases, and 11 bases lay in between. The CDR3 covers 12 residues. Here the CDR3 reads CASSLDWSEQYF. The DNA for the CDR3 is TGTGCCAGCAGTTTAGATTGGTCAGAGCAGTATTTT.

The rearrangement uses TRBV29-1 and TRBJ2-3; D gene ambiguous. Trimming took 7 bases from V and 1 from J, leaving 15 bases between them. From germline, CDR1 is SQVTM and CDR2 ANQGSEA. The CDR3 totals 14 residues. CDR3 sequence: CSATRSGGTDTQYF. The CDR3 DNA is TGCAGCGCCACGCGGTCCGGCGGCACAGATACGCAGTATTTT.

This clonotype was counted between two and nine times. This rearrangement joins TRBV20-1 to TRBJ1-1; D gene uncertain. V shed 8 bases and J shed 6 bases, with 22 bases lying between them. This CDR3 has 14 residues. The germline CDR1 and CDR2 sequences are DFQATT and SNEGSKA (reference sequence). CDR3 residues: CSPSEGIWIPEAFF. In DNA, the CDR3 is TGCAGTCCTTCGGAGGGAATATGGATCCCTGAAGCTTTCTTT.

This clonotype has at least ten counts. V usage is TRBV4-3 and J usage is TRBJ2-5, with TRBD1 identical over 8 bases. The CDR3 runs to 16 residues. Unmatched junction bases numbered 9, after V lost 2 bases and J lost 4 bases. CDR1 is LGHNA, CDR2 YSLEER, per germline. The CDR3 DNA reads TGCGCCAGCAGCCAATATCGACAGGGGCTAGGAGAGACCCAGTACTTC. This encodes CASSQYRQGLGETQYF.

This clonotype was observed a few times. The CDR3 nucleotides are TGTGCCAGCAGCTTAAGGCTACCCGACAATGAGCAGTTCTTC. The encoded protein is CASSLRLPDNEQFF. V and J are TRBV7-2 and TRBJ2-1; the D is unclear. Trimming left V 2 bases short and J 5 bases short, with 10 bases between. The CDR3 runs 14 residues. CDR1 is SGHTA, CDR2 FQGNSA, per germline.

The chain couples TRBV4-3 to TRBJ1-1; D gene unclear. CDR1 is LGHNA and CDR2 is YSLEER in the germline V gene. Trimming took off 4 bases at V and 2 bases at J, with 11 bases between the two ends. The CDR3 length is 14 residues. CDR3 in amino acids: CASSRRGDNTEAFF. The DNA of the CDR3 is TGCGCCAGCAGCCGGCGCGGGGATAACACTGAAGCTTTCTTT.